The source of this T cell receptor (beta chain) is a study of somatic mutations in cytotoxic T cells in rheumatoid arthritis. Study-wide points: Antigens targeted by the expanded CD8+ clones were unknown.

The CDR3 runs to 15 residues. Trimming took 1 base from V and 0 from J; bases not matched to a gene: 3. Germline CDR1 reads SGHNT; CDR2 reads YENEEA. This clone was observed once. Its antigen is as yet unknown. Repertoires were generated with immunoSEQ multiplex PCR, while TCRdb's copy carries only in-frame clones and drops some. The sample contains about 26,000 clones, around 80% of which appear only once. This receptor was taken from a man aged 50 to 60 in good health. The V and J genes are TRBV11-3 and TRBJ2-7, with 7 bases lining up with TRBD1. The sample taken for sequencing was CD8+ T cells sorted from blood. CDR3 residues: CASSLGRGSSYEQYF. In DNA, the CDR3 is TGTGCCAGCAGCTTAGGCAGGGGGAGCTCCTACGAGCAGTACTTC.